The rows below give T cell receptor beta chains drawn from one sample of a study of monozygotic twins with inflammatory bowel disease. TCRdb reprocessed the 5' RACE reads and keeps a single row for each CDR3 protein, giving no DNA. The listing records 350,000 to 550,000 distinct CDR3 sequences. Material: blood. Receptor source: a human donor with ulcerative colitis or Crohn's disease, or a healthy co-twin of an affected twin (not recorded which). The CDR3 runs from the conserved cysteine through the conserved F or W. The order of the fields is CDR3 protein, V gene, J gene.

CDR3: CASSPTSGQETQYF; V: TRBV5-1; J: TRBJ2-5
CDR3: CASHTLLAGGPPNTGELFF; V: TRBV28; J: TRBJ2-2
CDR3: CASSLELAGVQETQYF; V: TRBV7-2; J: TRBJ2-5
CDR3: CASKLEGPSYEQYF; V: TRBV7-2; J: TRBJ2-7
CDR3: CASRTGTGGSETQYF; V: TRBV12-3/TRBV12-4; J: TRBJ2-5
CDR3: CASSRGQVGSNQPQHF; V: TRBV12-3/TRBV12-4; J: TRBJ1-5
CDR3: CSARGLAGNNEQYF; V: TRBV20-1; J: TRBJ2-7
CDR3: CSADQRETQYF; V: TRBV20-1; J: TRBJ2-5
CDR3: CASAWGAGANVLTF; V: TRBV12-5; J: TRBJ2-6
CDR3: CSAIKEGNSIYEQYF; V: TRBV20-1; J: TRBJ2-7
CDR3: CASSLEINGYTF; V: TRBV5-5; J: TRBJ1-2
CDR3: CASRGARGVYEQYF; V: TRBV6-1; J: TRBJ2-7
CDR3: CASSPPSGEAFF; V: TRBV18; J: TRBJ1-1
CDR3: CASSLSEGRGTDTQYF; V: TRBV5-1; J: TRBJ2-3
CDR3: CSAEGTSGVSSTDTQYF; V: TRBV20-1; J: TRBJ2-3
CDR3: CAIQDSSGANVLTF; V: TRBV19; J: TRBJ2-6
CDR3: CASSPPTVNSPLHF; V: TRBV18; J: TRBJ1-6
CDR3: CASSPLGQGNQPQHF; V: TRBV18; J: TRBJ1-5
CDR3: CASSQGRNRQFF; V: TRBV3-1; J: TRBJ2-1
CDR3: CSVDRARTKDTQYF; V: TRBV29-1; J: TRBJ2-3
CDR3: CASRDSINQPQHF; V: TRBV12-3/TRBV12-4; J: TRBJ1-5
CDR3: CASATRAGGSYEQYF; V: TRBV28; J: TRBJ2-7
CDR3: CASSSQGAKDGYTF; V: TRBV5-1; J: TRBJ1-2
CDR3: CSVEPEDRNTEAFF; V: TRBV29-1; J: TRBJ1-1
CDR3: CASSLGDGGSYNEQFF; V: TRBV12-3/TRBV12-4; J: TRBJ2-1
CDR3: CASSLEGTRRETQYF; V: TRBV5-1; J: TRBJ2-5
CDR3: CASSQYLGGDTQYF; V: TRBV7-9; J: TRBJ2-3
CDR3: CASSLSDRDYEQYF; V: TRBV5-1; J: TRBJ2-7
CDR3: CASSIAVDTEAFF; V: TRBV19; J: TRBJ1-1
CDR3: CASSLERLTAPDLHF; V: TRBV5-1; J: TRBJ1-6
CDR3: CASSAEGHLVGGYTF; V: TRBV5-1; J: TRBJ1-2
CDR3: CASSQDLRSPLHF; V: TRBV4-1; J: TRBJ1-6
CDR3: CASSGGPIGEYF; V: TRBV5-6; J: TRBJ2-7
CDR3: CASSLMAQEQFF; V: TRBV5-4; J: TRBJ2-1
CDR3: CASSLGPFPNEQFF; V: TRBV5-5; J: TRBJ2-1
CDR3: CASSRPPLNEKLFF; V: TRBV12-3/TRBV12-4; J: TRBJ1-4
CDR3: CASSLGLAKDEQYF; V: TRBV5-1; J: TRBJ2-7
CDR3: CASSPPDGGEQYF; V: TRBV4-2; J: TRBJ2-7
CDR3: CASRAYSYEQYF; V: TRBV5-1; J: TRBJ2-7
CDR3: CASSPGQGTWGYTF; V: TRBV18; J: TRBJ1-2
CDR3: CASSQAGYGYTF; V: TRBV3-1; J: TRBJ1-2
CDR3: CASSATAQNTEAFF; V: TRBV9; J: TRBJ1-1
CDR3: CASIDWGGAEAFF; V: TRBV5-5; J: TRBJ1-1
CDR3: CSARNAAGGYEQYF; V: TRBV20-1; J: TRBJ2-7
CDR3: CASSSLEGGSTGELFF; V: TRBV5-1; J: TRBJ2-2
CDR3: CASSLKQGAGGYTF; V: TRBV7-8; J: TRBJ1-2
CDR3: CASSSPGEFPETQYF; V: TRBV28; J: TRBJ2-5
CDR3: CASKDGGFNVYNEQFF; V: TRBV6-2/TRBV6-3; J: TRBJ2-1
CDR3: CATSEPGGSSYEQYF; V: TRBV19; J: TRBJ2-7
CDR3: CASSLGLIPTSYEQYF; V: TRBV5-6; J: TRBJ2-7
CDR3: CASTKLGTGATGELFF; V: TRBV5-6; J: TRBJ2-2
CDR3: CASRPQGGYEQYF; V: TRBV6-1; J: TRBJ2-7
CDR3: CASSAGLAGAAYEQYF; V: TRBV6-1; J: TRBJ2-7
CDR3: CASSQDRDAEAFF; V: TRBV19; J: TRBJ1-1
CDR3: CASSPGTTSYEQYF; V: TRBV7-9; J: TRBJ2-7